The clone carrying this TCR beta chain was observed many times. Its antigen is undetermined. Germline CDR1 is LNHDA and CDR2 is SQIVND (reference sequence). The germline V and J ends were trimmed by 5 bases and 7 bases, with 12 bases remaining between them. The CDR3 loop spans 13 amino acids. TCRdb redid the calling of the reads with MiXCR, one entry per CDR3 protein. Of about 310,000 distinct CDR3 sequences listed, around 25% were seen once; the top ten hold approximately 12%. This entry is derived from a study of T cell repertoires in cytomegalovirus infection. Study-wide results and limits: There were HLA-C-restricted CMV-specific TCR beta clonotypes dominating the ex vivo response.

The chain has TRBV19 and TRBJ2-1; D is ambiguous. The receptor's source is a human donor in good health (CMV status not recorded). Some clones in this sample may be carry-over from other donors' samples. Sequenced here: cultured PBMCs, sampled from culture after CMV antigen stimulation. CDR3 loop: CASSFRSDNEQFF. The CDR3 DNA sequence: TGTGCCAGTAGTTTTAGGAGCGATAATGAGCAGTTCTTC.